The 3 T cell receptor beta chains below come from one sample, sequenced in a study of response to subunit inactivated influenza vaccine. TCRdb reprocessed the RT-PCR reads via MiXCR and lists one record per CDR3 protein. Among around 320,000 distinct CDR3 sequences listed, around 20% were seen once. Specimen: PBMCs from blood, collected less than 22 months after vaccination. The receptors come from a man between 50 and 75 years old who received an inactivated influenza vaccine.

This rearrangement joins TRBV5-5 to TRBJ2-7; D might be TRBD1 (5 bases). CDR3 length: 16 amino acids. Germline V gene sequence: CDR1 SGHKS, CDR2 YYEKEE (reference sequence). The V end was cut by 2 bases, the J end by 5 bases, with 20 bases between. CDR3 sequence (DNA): TGTGCCAGCAGCTTTGGTCAGGGAACCCTTCAAAACGAGCAGTACTTC. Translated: CASSFGQGTLQNEQYF. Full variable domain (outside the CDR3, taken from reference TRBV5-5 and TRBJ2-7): DAGVTQSPTHLIKTRGQQVTLRCSPISGHKSVSWYQQVLGQGPQFIFQYYEKEERGRGNFPDRFSARQFPNYSSELNVNALLLGDSALYLCASSFGQGTLQNEQYFGPGTRLTVT.

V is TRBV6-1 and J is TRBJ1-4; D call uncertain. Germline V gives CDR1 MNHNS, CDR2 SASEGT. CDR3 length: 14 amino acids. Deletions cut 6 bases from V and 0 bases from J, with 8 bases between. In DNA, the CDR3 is TGTGCCAGCAGAATGGGGTCAACTAATGAAAAACTGTTTTTT. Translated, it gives CASRMGSTNEKLFF.

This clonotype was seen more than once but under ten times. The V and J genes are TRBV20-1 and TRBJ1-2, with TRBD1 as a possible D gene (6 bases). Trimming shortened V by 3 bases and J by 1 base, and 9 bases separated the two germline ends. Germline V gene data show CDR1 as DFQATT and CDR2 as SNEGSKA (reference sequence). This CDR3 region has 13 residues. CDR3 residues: CSARDSVNYGYTF. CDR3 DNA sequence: TGCAGTGCTAGGGACAGCGTTAACTATGGCTACACCTTC.